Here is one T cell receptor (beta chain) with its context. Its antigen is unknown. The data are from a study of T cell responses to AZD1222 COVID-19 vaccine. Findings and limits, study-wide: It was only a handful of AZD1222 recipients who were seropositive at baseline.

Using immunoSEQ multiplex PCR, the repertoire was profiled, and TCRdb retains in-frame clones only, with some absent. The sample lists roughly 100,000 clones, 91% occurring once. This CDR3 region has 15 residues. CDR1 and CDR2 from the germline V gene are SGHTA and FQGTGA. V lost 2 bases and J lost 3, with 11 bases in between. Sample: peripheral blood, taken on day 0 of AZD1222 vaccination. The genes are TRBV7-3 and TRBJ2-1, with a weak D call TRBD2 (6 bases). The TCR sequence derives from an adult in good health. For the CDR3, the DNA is TGTGCCAGCAGCTTATTGCCAGCGGGCTACAATGAGCAGTTCTTC. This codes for CASSLLPAGYNEQFF. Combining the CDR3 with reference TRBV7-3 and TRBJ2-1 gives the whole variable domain GAGVSQTPSNKVTEKGKYVELRCDPISGHTALYWYRQSLGQGPEFLIYFQGTGAADDSGLPNDRFFAVRPEGSVSTLKIQRTERGDSAVYLCASSLLPAGYNEQFFGPGTRLTVL.